This is a list of T cell receptor beta chains from one sample in a study of immune cell composition in non-small cell lung cancer. The protocol was immunoSEQ multiplex PCR, while the TCRdb copy is restricted to in-frame clones and leaves out a portion. The table shows roughly 3,100 clones, with around 69% occurring only once. The same data also went into a second study, on CD4 T cells in lung cancer.

Sequenced: non-adjacent lung tissue. The receptors were gathered from a human donor with non-small cell lung cancer. Each CDR3 is given with its conserved first and last residue. Each record gives: V gene, J gene, clone size, D gene, CDR3 DNA, CDR3 protein. A D gene is named only where the DNA matches it firmly. Clone size is stated in some rows and not others, as once, few, many or a class when expanded.

v_call: TRBV10-3
j_call: TRBJ1-5
clone_size: .
d_call: TRBD1
cdr3_nt: TGTGCCATCAGCCTTGACAGGGGCATGGCGCCCCAGCATTTT
cdr3_aa: CAISLDRGMAPQHF

v_call: TRBV28
j_call: TRBJ2-2
clone_size: .
d_call: TRBD2
cdr3_nt: TGTGCCCTCGCTAGCGGGGCTAACACCGGGGAGCTGTTTTTT
cdr3_aa: CALASGANTGELFF

v_call: TRBV6-5
j_call: TRBJ2-3
clone_size: .
d_call: TRBD2
cdr3_nt: TGTGCCAGCAGACGAGGACTAGCGGGAGCAGATACGCAGTATTTT
cdr3_aa: CASRRGLAGADTQYF

v_call: TRBV19
j_call: TRBJ1-2
clone_size: .
d_call: TRBD1
cdr3_nt: TGTGCCAGTAGTATGTTCCGGCAGGGGGCTTCTGGCTACACCTTC
cdr3_aa: CASSMFRQGASGYTF

v_call: TRBV6-5
j_call: TRBJ2-2
clone_size: .
d_call: TRBD2
cdr3_nt: TGTGCCAGCCTAACGACTAGCAAAGGGCGCGGGGAGCTGTTTTTT
cdr3_aa: CASLTTSKGRGELFF

v_call: TRBV30
j_call: TRBJ1-2
clone_size: .
d_call: TRBD1
cdr3_nt: TGTGCCTGGAGTGTGCAGGGGGGCGGCTACACCTTC
cdr3_aa: CAWSVQGGGYTF

v_call: TRBV30
j_call: TRBJ2-7
clone_size: .
d_call: .
cdr3_nt: TGTGCCTGGAGTCCCCCCCAGCATGAGCGGACCTACGAGCAGTACTTC
cdr3_aa: CAWSPPQHERTYEQYF

v_call: TRBV19
j_call: TRBJ1-2
clone_size: few
d_call: .
cdr3_nt: TGTGCCAGTAGTATAGGAGAGGGCTCCTATGGCTACACCTTC
cdr3_aa: CASSIGEGSYGYTF

v_call: TRBV7-9
j_call: TRBJ2-2
clone_size: .
d_call: .
cdr3_nt: TGTGCCAGCAGTAGGGGGGGGAAGAACACCGGGGAGCTGTTTTTT
cdr3_aa: CASSRGGKNTGELFF

v_call: TRBV5-1
j_call: TRBJ2-2
clone_size: .
d_call: TRBD1
cdr3_nt: TGCGCCAGCAGCCCGGGGACAGGGATCACCGGGGAGCTGTTTTTT
cdr3_aa: CASSPGTGITGELFF

v_call: TRBV21-1
j_call: TRBJ2-3
clone_size: .
d_call: .
cdr3_nt: TGTGCCAGCAGCATAAGGGACTTAGCGGTAGCACCTGACAGCTTGTGGGTCACAGATACGCAGTATTTT
cdr3_aa: CASSIRDLAVAPDSLWVTDTQYF

v_call: TRBV30
j_call: TRBJ2-5
clone_size: once
d_call: .
cdr3_nt: TGTGCCTGGACGGCGGCGTCGGAGACCCAGTACTTC
cdr3_aa: CAWTAASETQYF

v_call: TRBV10-2
j_call: TRBJ2-3
clone_size: few
d_call: TRBD2
cdr3_nt: TGCGCCAGCAGTGGGCCGGGAGGGCCAGCAGATACGCAGTATTTT
cdr3_aa: CASSGPGGPADTQYF

v_call: TRBV19
j_call: TRBJ2-1
clone_size: once
d_call: TRBD1
cdr3_nt: TGTGCCAGTTCTAGGACAGGGGTGGGCAATGAGCAGTTCTTC
cdr3_aa: CASSRTGVGNEQFF

v_call: TRBV6-6
j_call: TRBJ2-4
clone_size: .
d_call: TRBD1
cdr3_nt: TGTGCCAGCAGGTCCACGGGACAGGCAAAAAACATTCAGTACTTC
cdr3_aa: CASRSTGQAKNIQYF

v_call: TRBV14
j_call: TRBJ1-2
clone_size: .
d_call: .
cdr3_nt: TGTGCCAGCAGCCAAGACCTGGGGGCTGGCTATGGCTACACCTTC
cdr3_aa: CASSQDLGAGYGYTF

v_call: TRBV28
j_call: TRBJ2-7
clone_size: large
d_call: TRBD1
cdr3_nt: TGTGCCAGCAGTTTTGGGGACAGGGACTACGAGCAGTACTTC
cdr3_aa: CASSFGDRDYEQYF

v_call: TRBV18
j_call: TRBJ2-3
clone_size: .
d_call: .
cdr3_nt: TGTGCCAGCTCACCGGGGGCTGACCCATCGCAGTATTTT
cdr3_aa: CASSPGADPSQYF

v_call: TRBV28
j_call: TRBJ2-7
clone_size: .
d_call: TRBD1
cdr3_nt: TGTGCCAGCAGACCCACCGTGAGGGACAGGGGATACGAGCAGTACTTC
cdr3_aa: CASRPTVRDRGYEQYF

v_call: TRBV4-2
j_call: TRBJ2-6
clone_size: medium-sized
d_call: .
cdr3_nt: TGTGCCAGCAGCCAACGCGGGGGGGCCAACGTCCTGACTTTC
cdr3_aa: CASSQRGGANVLTF

v_call: TRBV27
j_call: TRBJ2-1
clone_size: .
d_call: TRBD2
cdr3_nt: TGTGCCAGCAGTCCCAGACTAGCGGGAGGTTCCTACAATGAGCAGTTCTTC
cdr3_aa: CASSPRLAGGSYNEQFF

v_call: TRBV7-3
j_call: TRBJ1-3
clone_size: .
d_call: .
cdr3_nt: TGTGCCAGCAGCTTAACTAGGAGAGACACCATATATTTT
cdr3_aa: CASSLTRRDTIYF

v_call: TRBV5-1
j_call: TRBJ2-7
clone_size: .
d_call: TRBD1
cdr3_nt: TGCGCCAGCAGCGCCGGGACAGGGGGTAACGAGCAGTACTTC
cdr3_aa: CASSAGTGGNEQYF

v_call: TRBV5-1
j_call: TRBJ1-4
clone_size: once
d_call: .
cdr3_nt: TGCGCCAGCAGCTTGGGACAGTTAGATGAAAAACTGTTTTTT
cdr3_aa: CASSLGQLDEKLFF

v_call: TRBV30
j_call: TRBJ2-7
clone_size: .
d_call: .
cdr3_nt: TGTGCCTGGAAACAGGGACGCCATGAGGCCTACGAGCAGTACTTC
cdr3_aa: CAWKQGRHEAYEQYF

v_call: TRBV11-2
j_call: TRBJ2-3
clone_size: .
d_call: TRBD2
cdr3_nt: TGTGCCAGCAGCCGTCTAGCGGCTAGCACAGATACGCAGTATTTT
cdr3_aa: CASSRLAASTDTQYF

v_call: TRBV7-3
j_call: TRBJ1-1
clone_size: .
d_call: .
cdr3_nt: TGTGCCAGCAGACTGACAGTGAACACTGAAGCTTTCTTT
cdr3_aa: CASRLTVNTEAFF

v_call: TRBV7-2
j_call: TRBJ2-3
clone_size: .
d_call: TRBD2
cdr3_nt: TGTGCCAGCAGCCCCCCCGGACTAGCGGTAGATACGCAGTATTTT
cdr3_aa: CASSPPGLAVDTQYF

v_call: TRBV7-6
j_call: TRBJ2-1
clone_size: .
d_call: .
cdr3_nt: TGTGCCAGCAGCCTTAGCGGCTCCTACAATGAGCAGTTCTTC
cdr3_aa: CASSLSGSYNEQFF

v_call: TRBV7-8
j_call: TRBJ1-2
clone_size: .
d_call: TRBD1
cdr3_nt: TGTGCCAGCAGCTTAGTACAGGGGTATGGCTACACCTTC
cdr3_aa: CASSLVQGYGYTF

v_call: TRBV14
j_call: TRBJ2-7
clone_size: .
d_call: .
cdr3_nt: TGTGCCAGCAGCCAAGATGTGGGAGGCTACGAGCAGTACTTC
cdr3_aa: CASSQDVGGYEQYF

v_call: TRBV5-4
j_call: TRBJ1-6
clone_size: .
d_call: TRBD1
cdr3_nt: TGTGCCAGCAGCGTCCGAGGACAGGGGAGCTGGAACTATAATTCACCCCTCCACTTT
cdr3_aa: CASSVRGQGSWNYNSPLHF

v_call: TRBV19
j_call: TRBJ1-2
clone_size: .
d_call: TRBD1
cdr3_nt: TGTGCCAGTACCCGGGACAGGGCTACCTATGGCTACACCTTC
cdr3_aa: CASTRDRATYGYTF